Listed here are 4 T cell receptor beta chains from one sample, sequenced in a study of regulatory T cells in long-lasting Graves disease. Stated time point: newly diagnosed GD, antithyroid drugs for less than 3 months. From RNA extracted from PBMCs, the TCR library was made. Building of the TCR beta libraries involved iRepertoire HTBI primers and Arm-PCR of CDR3 regions. TCRdb passed the multiplex PCR reads through MiXCR, listing each CDR3 protein once. The sample includes roughly 440,000 distinct CDR3 sequences, less than 20% of them seen just once. The sample was also linked to a second study, of T cells in Graves' hyperthyroidism and ophthalmopathy.

The input for sequencing was peripheral blood mononuclear cells (PBMCs), taken at new diagnosis, from a patient treated with antithyroid drugs. The origin of the receptors is a woman younger than 35 with Graves disease.

This clonotype occurred many times. The genes are TRBV7-2 and TRBJ2-1, with 7 bases lining up with TRBD1. The junction had 7 bases not matched to a gene; V was cut back by 1 base and J by 4 bases. Germline CDR1 reads SGHTA; CDR2 reads FQGNSA. The CDR3 totals 16 residues. The CDR3 nucleotides are TGTGCCAGCAGCTTAGGTTTTAGGGGGCCATACAATGAGCAGTTCTTC. Protein product: CASSLGFRGPYNEQFF.

The table lists this clonotype with a few counts. The V and J genes are TRBV6-2 or TRBV6-3 and TRBJ1-2; a possible D gene is TRBD1 (5 bases). The CDR3 runs to 13 residues. V gave up 6 bases and J gave up 5 bases, with 13 bases separating them. Germline CDR1 reads MNHEY; CDR2 reads SVGEGT. CDR3 DNA: TGTGCCAGCAGACGACGGGACCCTTATGGCTACACCTTC. Translated, it gives CASRRRDPYGYTF.

This clonotype came up a few times. Possible read error: a much larger clone is one base away. The chain links TRBV28 to TRBJ2-7, with TRBD1 matching 9 bases. Germline-derived CDR1 and CDR2 are MDHEN and SYDVKM. The CDR3 sequence is 15 residues long. The CDR3 coding sequence is TGTGCCGGCAGTGGTTGGACAGGGGATTCATACGAGCAGTACTTC. It translates to CAGSGWTGDSYEQYF.

This chain links TRBV6-2 or TRBV6-3 with TRBJ2-1, with D possibly called TRBD1 or TRBD2 (5 bases each). From germline, CDR1 is MNHEY and CDR2 SVGEGT. The CDR3 covers 14 residues. With 2 bases removed from V and 3 bases from J, the gap between germline ends came to 8 bases. CDR3 in DNA: TGTGCCAGCAGTTACCAGGGACGCTACAATGAGCAGTTCTTC. Amino acid sequence: CASSYQGRYNEQFF.